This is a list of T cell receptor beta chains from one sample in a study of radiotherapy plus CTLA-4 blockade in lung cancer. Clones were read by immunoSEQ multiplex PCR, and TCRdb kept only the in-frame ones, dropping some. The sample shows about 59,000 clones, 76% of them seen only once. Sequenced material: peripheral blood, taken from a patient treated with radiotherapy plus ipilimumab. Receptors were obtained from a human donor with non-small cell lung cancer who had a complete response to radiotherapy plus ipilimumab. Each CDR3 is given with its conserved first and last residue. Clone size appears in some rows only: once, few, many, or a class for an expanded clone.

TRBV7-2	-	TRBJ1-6	CASSLESGQGSPLHF
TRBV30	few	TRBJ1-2	CAWTDSPADYGYTF
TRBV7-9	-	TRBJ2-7	CASSLPGGDEQYF
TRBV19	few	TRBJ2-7	CASSYAGLAGNEQYF
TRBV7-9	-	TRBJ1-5	CASSPGQGRSTNQPQHF
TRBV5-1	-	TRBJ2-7	CASSHVSATGEVYEQYF
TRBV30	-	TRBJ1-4	CAWSGAGGFEKLFF
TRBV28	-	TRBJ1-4	CASSLGLRGTREKLFF
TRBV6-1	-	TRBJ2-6	CASSKEDRNSGANVLTF
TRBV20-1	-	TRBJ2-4	CSARTGGEYF
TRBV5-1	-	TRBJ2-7	CASSLAYRLHEQYF
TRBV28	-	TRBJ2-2	CASSFPGLAVSTGELFF
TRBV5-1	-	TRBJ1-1	CASSLAEGTPRAFF
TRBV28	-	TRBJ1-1	CASSLLFTEAFF
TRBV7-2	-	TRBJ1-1	CASSARKTGAANTEAFF
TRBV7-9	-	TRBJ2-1	CASSLGAGGVYNEQFF
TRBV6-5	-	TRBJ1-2	CASSYSGASGYTF
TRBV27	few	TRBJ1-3	CASSPRGANTIYF
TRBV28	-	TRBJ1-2	CASSPPHATGAGGYTF